The rows below give T cell receptor beta chains drawn from one sample of a study of Ad26.COV2.S vaccination and SARS-CoV-2 variants. Here immunoSEQ multiplex PCR was the method, and the copy in TCRdb shows in-frame clones only, minus some. The data show roughly 380,000 clones, roughly 90% seen once. This material consisted of peripheral blood, taken in a trial of Ad26.COV2.S vaccine versus placebo. These receptors all stem from a person aged 18 to 65 who received the Ad26.COV2.S COVID-19 vaccine or a placebo. Both conserved end residues are part of each CDR3. Each record gives: J gene, clone size, D gene, V gene, CDR3 protein, CDR3 DNA. A D gene is named only where the DNA matches it firmly. Clone sizes are given selectively: once, few, many, or a class where the clone is expanded.

TRBJ2-1	NA	NA	TRBV19	CASSIAGRVYNEQFF	TGTGCCAGTAGTATAGCGGGCAGAGTCTACAATGAGCAGTTCTTC
TRBJ1-4	NA	NA	TRBV28	CASSSARTWNEKLFF	TGTGCCAGCAGTTCCGCCCGGACATGGAATGAAAAACTGTTTTTT
TRBJ2-7	once	NA	TRBV28	CASSFTSRGRIEFGYEQYF	TGTGCCAGCAGTTTTACCTCCAGGGGGAGGATCGAATTTGGGTACGAGCAGTACTTC
TRBJ2-3	NA	NA	TRBV27	CASSFARADTQYF	TGTGCCAGCAGTTTCGCCCGGGCGGATACGCAGTATTTT
TRBJ2-7	NA	NA	TRBV2	CASNGDSQGEQYF	TGTGCCAGCAACGGGGACTCCCAAGGCGAGCAGTACTTC
TRBJ1-5	once	NA	TRBV7-2	CASSTRAGEDQPQHF	TGTGCCAGCAGTACCAGAGCGGGGGAGGACCAGCCCCAGCATTTT
TRBJ2-5	NA	NA	TRBV7-2	CASSLSLQRPPGTQYF	TGTGCCAGCAGCCTGTCCCTCCAGCGACCCCCGGGGACCCAGTACTTC
TRBJ2-5	once	TRBD1	TRBV5-6	CASSSATGRETQYF	TGTGCCAGCAGCTCGGCGACAGGGCGGGAGACCCAGTACTTC
TRBJ2-3	NA	NA	TRBV7-3	CASSIRQDDTQYF	TGTGCCAGCAGCATCCGACAGGATGATACGCAGTATTTT
TRBJ2-1	NA	TRBD2	TRBV6-4	CASSQARGNEQFF	TGTGCCAGCAGCCAAGCGCGGGGGAATGAGCAGTTCTTC
TRBJ2-7	NA	NA	TRBV7-2	CASSSVWGGRVYEQYF	TGTGCCAGCAGCTCCGTGTGGGGTGGTAGAGTCTACGAGCAGTACTTC
TRBJ1-2	NA	NA	TRBV18	CASSPQEGIGYGYTF	TGTGCCAGCTCACCACAGGAGGGTATCGGCTATGGCTACACCTTC
TRBJ2-1	NA	TRBD2	TRBV7-6	CASSLGAPSGGLVYEQFF	TGTGCCAGCAGCTTAGGGGCTCCTAGCGGGGGCCTCGTCTATGAGCAGTTCTTC
TRBJ2-2	once	NA	TRBV28	CASSSGFTNTGELFF	TGTGCCAGCAGCTCAGGATTTACGAACACCGGGGAGCTGTTTTTT
TRBJ1-2	NA	TRBD1	TRBV28	CASSIADRRTNYGYTF	TGTGCCAGCAGTATAGCGGACAGGCGGACTAACTATGGCTACACCTTC
TRBJ1-2	NA	TRBD1	TRBV7-9	CASSLEGQGYGYTF	TGTGCCAGCAGCTTAGAAGGACAGGGTTATGGCTACACCTTC